This entry concerns a single TCR beta chain. This entry belongs to a study of blood T cell repertoires in COVID-19. Study-wide background: Material from acute and convalescent COVID-19 was sourced from the United States, Italy and Spain. PBMCs, B-cell-depleted T cells, or T cells were the source of the cDNA or gDNA that made up the material.

Trimming stripped 4 bases from V and 2 bases from J, with 9 bases between. CDR3 size: 13 residues. Germline CDR1 is LNHDA and CDR2 is SQIVND (reference sequence). Original handling: Reference gene primer amplification gave nucleated cell count estimates. Profiled with immunoSEQ multiplex PCR; TCRdb holds only in-frame clones, not every one. That table gives V, J and clone size, and the DNA gave D and trimming. The top ten clones hold 0.53% of a sample with over 150,000 clones, 90% to 95% of them seen once. The sequenced sample consisted of peripheral blood. This sequence originates from a man over 45 with acute or convalescent COVID-19. V gene TRBV19 combines with J gene TRBJ2-7; D gene uncertain. DNA for the CDR3: TGTGCCAGTAGTAAGACCAGGACCTACGAGCAGTACTTC. Protein product: CASSKTRTYEQYF. The variable domain in full, with the rest retrieved from reference TRBV19 and TRBJ2-7, is DGGITQSPKYLFRKEGQNVTLSCEQNLNHDAMYWYRQDPGQGLRLIYYSQIVNDFQKGDIAEGYSVSREKKESFPLTVTSAQKNPTAFYLCASSKTRTYEQYFGPGTRLTVT.